The present TCR beta chain was sequenced within a study of type 1 and type 2 diabetes patients (dated by TCRdb to about 2016). At the level of the whole study: The cohort comprised eight to ten type 1 diabetes patients, a few type 2 diabetes patients and roughly 6 nondiabetic controls recruited in China. Comparing approximately 20-cycle and 25-cycle amplification showed similar V gene usage, suggesting similar primer efficiencies and random PCR bias. Sequencing of the TCRbeta libraries was paired-end and was performed on Illumina HiSeq 2000 or MiSeq instruments. A total of 15 million to 20 million paired-end reads was generated across the whole study. In the study, high-throughput sequencing was used to profile TCRbeta repertoires so that type 1 diabetes, type 2 diabetes and nondiabetic individuals could be compared. Across the study, CD4+ and CD8+ T cells were positively selected from PBMCs by means of CD4 or CD8 MicroBeads on MACS columns. Type 2 diabetes patients were used as a disease comparison group for the type 1 diabetes patients.

The listed sequencing device is Illumina MiSeq. Genomic DNA from sorted T cell subsets served as template for TCRbeta CDR3 amplification. The TCRbeta CDR3 region was amplified by multiplex PCR with 30 forward and 13 reverse primers. AMPure XP beads were used to purify the PCR products, after which a second roughly 25-cycle PCR added indices and adaptors. Before sequencing, the QIAquick Gel Extraction Kit was used to gel-purify the libraries. Processing in the source paper ran as follows. FLASH was used to merge paired-end reads, and IgBLAST was used to align the merged reads to IMGT V, D and J germline references. Reads with below 70% alignment identity to germline references were discarded, and some 12 million reads were retained study-wide. Following IMGT definitions, CDR3 boundaries, reading frame and productivity were assigned. A highly-expanded clone was defined as any clone making up 1% or more of reads, and normalized Shannon entropy served as the measure of diversity. Group differences in Shannon entropy were tested with unpaired two-tailed t-tests. Clones were called with MiXCR by TCRdb after fastp trimmed the public reads at Q25, and only in-frame beta chains were retained. Here each entry gathers all rows of one CDR3 protein and keeps the most common genes and DNA. The V and J calls were not made by the authors but by TCRdb's processing. Across this sample there are under 300,000 distinct CDR3 sequences, with 45% to 60% seen only once. The ten largest clones add up to about an eighth of the sample.

Comments on this clonotype: Its target antigen remains unknown. No per-base quality is available; no much larger clone lies one base away.

General conclusions and limits of the study: Few highly-expanded CD4+ clones, median one, were found in type 2 diabetes patients, accounting for a median roughly 3.9% of reads. Because only a limited number of T2D and control samples were sequenced, some T1D-only HECs might also appear in more T2D or control samples. Type 2 diabetes repertoires showed high diversity, significantly greater than type 1 diabetes repertoires in both CD4+ and CD8+ T cells. Study groups were not matched for age and gender, which possibly biased interpretation. V and J gene usage patterns of type 2 diabetes and control samples were highly correlated, averaging around 0.97 between samples.

Unmatched junction bases come to 3, with V trimmed by 0 bases and J by 0 bases. The CDR3 spans 16 residues, from the cysteine through the phenylalanine. The kept DNA is CDR3 alone, 48 bases in frame from the first base. The germline V gene (reference sequence) provides CDR1 LNHNV and CDR2 YYDKDF. Standard classification criteria for type 1 or type 2 diabetes were met by all diabetic patients, and glucose and C-peptide were assessed by WHO-recommended methods. Exclusion applied to any donor with other autoimmune diseases or infections within the previous four weeks. Ten milliliters of peripheral blood were collected from each participant. LymphoPrep density separation was used to isolate PBMCs.

This receptor was obtained from a man aged 18 to 30 with type 2 diabetes. The specimen was peripheral blood mononuclear cells (PBMCs). The sequence links TRBV15 to TRBJ2-5; TRBD2 matches 8 bases in the middle. The nucleotide sequence is given as TGTGCCACCAGCAGAGATGGCGGGAGGTACCAAGAGACCCAGTACTTC. It codes for CATSRDGGRYQETQYF.